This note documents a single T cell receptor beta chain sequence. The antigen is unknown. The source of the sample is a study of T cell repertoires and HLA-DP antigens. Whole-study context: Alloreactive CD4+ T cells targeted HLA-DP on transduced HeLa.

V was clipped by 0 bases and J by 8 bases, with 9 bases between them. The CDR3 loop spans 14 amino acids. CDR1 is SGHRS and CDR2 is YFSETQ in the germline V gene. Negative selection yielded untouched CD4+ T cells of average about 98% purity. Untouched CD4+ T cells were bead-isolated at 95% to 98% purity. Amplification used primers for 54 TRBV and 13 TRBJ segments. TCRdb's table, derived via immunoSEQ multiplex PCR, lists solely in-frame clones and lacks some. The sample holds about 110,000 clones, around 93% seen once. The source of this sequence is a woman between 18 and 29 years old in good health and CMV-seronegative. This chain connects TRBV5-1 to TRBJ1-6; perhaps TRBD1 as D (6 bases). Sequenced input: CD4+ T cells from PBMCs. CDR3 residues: CASSLEGGDSPLHF. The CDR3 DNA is TGCGCCAGCAGCTTGGAAGGGGGGGATTCACCCCTCCACTTT.